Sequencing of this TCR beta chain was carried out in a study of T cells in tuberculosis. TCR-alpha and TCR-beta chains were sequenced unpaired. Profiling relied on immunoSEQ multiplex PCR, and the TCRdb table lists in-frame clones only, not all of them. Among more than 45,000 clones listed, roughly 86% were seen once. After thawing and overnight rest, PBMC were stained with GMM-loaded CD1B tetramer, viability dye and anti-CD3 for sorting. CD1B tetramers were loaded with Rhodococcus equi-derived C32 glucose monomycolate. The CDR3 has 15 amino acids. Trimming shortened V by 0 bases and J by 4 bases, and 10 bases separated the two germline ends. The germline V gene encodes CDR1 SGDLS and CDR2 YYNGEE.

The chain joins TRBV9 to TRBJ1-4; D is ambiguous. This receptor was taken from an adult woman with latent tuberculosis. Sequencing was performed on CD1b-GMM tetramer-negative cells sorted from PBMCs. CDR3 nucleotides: TGTGCCAGCAGCGTAGACGCCGGGAATAATGAAAAACTGTTTTTT. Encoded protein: CASSVDAGNNEKLFF.